The 8 T cell receptor beta chains listed next were all sequenced from one sample in a study of T cells after yellow fever vaccination. TCRdb used MiXCR to reprocess the 5' RACE reads, holding one entry per CDR3 protein. This table holds 29,000 or so distinct CDR3 sequences, approximately 6.5% found once. The sequencing used PBMCs, either bulk or a sorted T-cell subset (CD4+, CD8+, memory, or dextramer-sorted; not recorded which), collected on the day of the yellow fever booster vaccination. Receptors originate from a man aged 30 to 39 who received the YFV17D yellow fever vaccine.

This clonotype was found a few times. This rearrangement joins TRBV2 to TRBJ2-7; possible D gene TRBD2, 5 bases. CDR1 is SNHLY, CDR2 FYNNEI, per germline. V shed 6 bases and J shed 5 bases, with 14 bases lying between them. This CDR3 has 13 amino acids. The CDR3 loop reads CASSQDFGDEQYF. Written as DNA, the CDR3 is TGTGCCAGCAGCCAGGACTTTGGCGACGAGCAGTACTTC.

Regarding this clonotype: It may be a read error: a sequence one base away is much more abundant. The final CDR3 position lacks the conserved phenylalanine or tryptophan, pointing to a likely read error. The chain combines TRBV27 with TRBJ1-6; D not certain. Looked up from germline, CDR1 is MNHEY and CDR2 is SMNVEV (reference sequence). With 6 bases removed from V and 10 bases from J, the gap between germline ends came to 10 bases. There are 12 residues in the CDR3. The CDR3 protein is CASSDMYSPLHV. CDR3 DNA sequence: TGTGCCAGCAGCGACATGTACTCACCCCTCCACGTT.

This clonotype was observed at least ten times. This sequence joins TRBV7-3 and TRBJ2-3; a weak D match, TRBD1 (6 bases). CDR3 length equals 16 residues. The germline CDR1 and CDR2 sequences are SGHTA and FQGTGA. V was shortened by 1 base and J by 6 bases, with 17 bases between the two germline ends. CDR3 in DNA: TGTGCCAGCAGCTTAAGAATTGGGGGCGCAACCGATACGCAGTATTTT. This sequence encodes CASSLRIGGATDTQYF.

This clonotype was counted ten times or more. This sequence joins TRBV12-3 or TRBV12-4 and TRBJ1-6, with D unclear. V lost 3 bases and J lost 7, with 7 bases in between. The CDR3 length is 13 residues. Written as DNA, the CDR3 is TGTGCCAGCAGTTTCAACCTAAATTCACCCCTCCACTTT. Protein sequence: CASSFNLNSPLHF.

This clonotype was recorded at least ten times. The rearrangement uses TRBV5-6 and TRBJ2-7, with a weak D call TRBD2 (5 bases). From germline, CDR1 is SGHDT and CDR2 YYEEEE. V lost 3 bases to trimming and J lost 3 bases, with 10 bases between them. The CDR3 consists of 13 residues. This CDR3 reads CASSSTTNYEQYF. In DNA, the CDR3 is TGTGCCAGCAGCTCGACTACAAACTACGAGCAGTACTTC. The complete variable domain, with remaining parts taken from reference TRBV5-6 and TRBJ2-7, reads DAGVTQSPTHLIKTRGQQVTLRCSPKSGHDTVSWYQQALGQGPQFIFQYYEEEERQRGNFPDRFSGHQFPNYSSELNVNALLLGDSALYLCASSSTTNYEQYFGPGTRLTVT.

The chain is built from TRBV7-2 and TRBJ1-2; D unresolved. V was cut by 1 base and J by 8 bases, with 8 bases left in between. Germline CDR1 SGHTA, CDR2 FQGNSA. CDR3 size: 12 residues. The CDR3 spells CASSLDDHGYTF. DNA of the CDR3: TGTGCCAGCAGCTTAGATGACCACGGCTACACCTTC.

This clonotype was counted at least ten times. The chain combines TRBV9 with TRBJ2-3, with D uncertain. Trimming cost V 3 bases and J 2 bases, with 4 bases left between them. The CDR3 runs 12 residues. Germline V gene lookup returns CDR1 SGDLS and CDR2 YYNGEE. CDR3 amino acids: CASSGDTDTQYF. The CDR3 DNA follows: TGTGCCAGCAGCGGAGACACAGATACGCAGTATTTT.

This clonotype was seen repeatedly, ten times or more. The J gene is TRBJ2-3, the V gene TRBV5-1, with 9 bases lining up with TRBD2. The CDR3 runs to 16 residues. V gave up 1 base and J gave up 4 bases; unmatched junction bases: 7. CDR1 is SGHRS and CDR2 is YFSETQ in the germline V gene. CDR3 in amino acids: CASSLNSGRRADTQYF. CDR3 nucleotide sequence: TGCGCCAGCAGCTTGAATAGCGGGAGACGAGCAGATACGCAGTATTTT.